The 9 T cell receptor beta chains given below trace back to one sample, sequenced in a study of T cells expressing NK-cell markers. TCRdb re-called the 5' RACE reads and catalogs CDR3 proteins one per entry, DNA excluded. The sample totals about 550,000 distinct CDR3 sequences. The sequenced sample was blood T cells: a sorted CD56 or NKG2C T cell subset, CD4+ or CD8+ T cells, or bulk PBMC T cells (not recorded which). These receptors were obtained from a man younger than 30 in good health.

This chain links TRBV20-1 with TRBJ2-1; TCRdb's D call, TRBD2, is unchecked because there is no DNA. The CDR3 has 12 residues. Germline CDR1 reads DFQATT; CDR2 reads SNEGSKA (reference sequence). CDR3 region: CSAQDYNNEQFF.

The chain recombines TRBV7-9 with TRBJ2-1; there is no DNA to check the TCRdb D call of TRBD2. The CDR3 sequence is 13 residues long. Per the germline V gene, CDR1 is SEHNR and CDR2 is FQNEAQ (reference sequence). CDR3 loop: CASSSKTSSLQFF.

The J gene is TRBJ2-1, the V gene TRBV7-3; with no DNA, the TCRdb D assignment of TRBD1 cannot be verified. Germline CDR1 and CDR2: SGHTA and FQGTGA. This CDR3 is 15 amino acids long. The CDR3 loop reads CASSLSAGAGNEQFF.

This sequence joins TRBV14 and TRBJ2-1. This CDR3 has 16 residues. Germline values: CDR1 SGHDN, CDR2 FVKESK. The CDR3 spells CASSQDNRGSYNEQFF.

The V and J genes are TRBV29-1 and TRBJ2-7; without DNA, the TCRdb call of TRBD1 cannot be checked. The CDR3 covers 12 residues. The V gene's germline CDR1 is SQVTM and CDR2 ANQGSEA. CDR3 sequence: CSAGQGRNEQYF.

The J gene is TRBJ2-7, the V gene TRBV6-5; TCRdb lists TRBD1, though no DNA is available to test this call. The CDR3 contains 16 residues. Germline lookup yields CDR1 MNHEY and CDR2 SVGAGI. The CDR3 loop reads CASSYGPGGSTYEQYF.

This sequence joins TRBV7-9 and TRBJ1-2. The CDR3 consists of 13 residues. Germline CDR1 is SEHNR and CDR2 is FQNEAQ (reference sequence). Here the CDR3 reads CASSPRAADGYTF. Combining the CDR3 with reference TRBV7-9 and TRBJ1-2 gives the whole variable domain DTGVSQNPRHKITKRGQNVTFRCDPISEHNRLYWYRQTLGQGPEFLTYFQNEAQLEKSRLLSDRFSAERPKGSFSTLEIQRTEQGDSAMYLCASSPRAADGYTFGSGTRLTVV.

The V call is TRBV5-1, the J call TRBJ2-7. The length of the CDR3 is 13 residues. Germline CDR1 is SGHRS and CDR2 is YFSETQ. CDR3 residues: CASSLGIGDEQYF. The full variable domain, completed using reference TRBV5-1 and TRBJ2-7, is KAGVTQTPRYLIKTRGQQVTLSCSPISGHRSVSWYQQTPGQGLQFLFEYFSETQRNKGNFPGRFSGRQFSNSRSEMNVSTLELGDSALYLCASSLGIGDEQYFGPGTRLTVT.

The genes are TRBV5-1 and TRBJ2-1; TCRdb reports TRBD2, a call that lacks DNA to check it against. Germline assignment: CDR1 SGHRS and CDR2 YFSETQ. This CDR3 has 15 amino acids. The CDR3 loop is CASRQEEGRGVGQFF.